The text below deals with one T cell receptor beta chain. Its specificity is unknown. This record belongs to a study of T cell responses to AZD1222 COVID-19 vaccine. The wider study: Pooled together were second doses at about 4 or about 12 weeks. Study-level findings and limits: Donors skewed white British and female; clonal diversity was possibly underestimated.

Produced via immunoSEQ multiplex PCR; TCRdb's table is partial and in-frame only. This table holds about 150,000 clones, 92% found once. CDR3 length: 15 amino acids. Germline assignment: CDR1 SEHNR and CDR2 FQNEAQ (reference sequence). Trimming took off 7 bases at V and 3 bases at J, with 18 bases between the two ends. The sequence came from an adult in good health. V gene TRBV7-9 combines with J gene TRBJ1-2; a weak D match, TRBD1 (5 bases). Specimen: peripheral blood, collected on day 0 of AZD1222 vaccination. CDR3 amino acids: CASTIFRDGYYGYTF. CDR3 in DNA: TGTGCCAGCACGATCTTCCGGGACGGATACTATGGCTACACCTTC.